Below, 5 T cell receptor beta chains from the same sample are listed, as sequenced in a study of identifying expanded T cells in peripheral blood. Clones were sequenced by immunoSEQ multiplex PCR, and TCRdb holds only the in-frame ones, with some missing. Of approximately 140,000 clones listed, 80% to 90% are singletons. Sequences were obtained from blood. The source of these receptors is a person aged 18 to 69 in good health.

DNA of the CDR3: TGTGCCAGCAGCCTCGACCGGGGCTATGGCTACACCTTC. The encoded protein is CASSLDRGYGYTF. The rearrangement joins TRBV7-9 to TRBJ1-2; D is uncertain. The CDR3 spans 13 residues. Trimming left V 5 bases short and J 4 bases short, with 11 bases between. Germline CDR1 is SEHNR and CDR2 is FQNEAQ (reference sequence). Looking up the rest from reference TRBV7-9 and TRBJ1-2 gives the full variable domain: DTGVSQNPRHKITKRGQNVTFRCDPISEHNRLYWYRQTLGQGPEFLTYFQNEAQLEKSRLLSDRFSAERPKGSFSTLEIQRTEQGDSAMYLCASSLDRGYGYTFGSGTRLTVV.

As regards this clone: Germline and junction disagree at one end, which may indicate a read error. The V gene is TRBV6-1, the J gene TRBJ2-1; 7 nucleotides align to TRBD2. The CDR3 consists of 13 residues. CDR1 and CDR2 from the germline V gene are MNHNS and SASEGT. The CDR3, as DNA: TGTGCCAGCAGTTTAAGCGCGGGAGTATATCCGGTCTTC. It is translated as CASSLSAGVYPVF.

The rearrangement joins TRBV14 to TRBJ2-1; TRBD2 aligns across 13 bases. Per germline, CDR1 SGHDN and CDR2 FVKESK. The CDR3 is 19 residues long. J gave up 6 bases and V 0 bases, and 11 bases lay outside the gene matches. CDR3 protein: CASSQDPGLAGVRANEQFF. In DNA form, the CDR3 reads TGTGCCAGCAGCCAAGATCCTGGACTAGCGGGAGTTAGGGCCAATGAGCAGTTCTTC.

Only one count was recorded for this clone. The genes are TRBV6-5 and TRBJ1-2; no firm D call. The germline V and J ends were trimmed by 2 bases and 0 bases, with 7 bases remaining between them. CDR1 is MNHEY, CDR2 SVGAGI, per germline. The CDR3 covers 14 residues. CDR3 in amino acids: CASSYDGTNYGYTF. For the CDR3, the DNA is TGTGCCAGCAGTTACGATGGAACTAACTATGGCTACACCTTC.

V gene TRBV28 combines with J gene TRBJ1-2, with a weak D call TRBD1 (5 bases). Germline CDR1 MDHEN, CDR2 SYDVKM. This CDR3 has 14 amino acids. V lost 6 bases, J lost 0 bases, and 11 bases lay in between. CDR3 bases: TGTGCCAGCAGCGGTCAGGGAGCTAACTATGGCTACACCTTC. The encoded protein is CASSGQGANYGYTF.